This TCR beta chain was sequenced in a study of radiotherapy plus CTLA-4 blockade in lung cancer. For the study at large: Of the patients, 15% to 20% showed objective responses and 31% attained disease control. General study findings and limits: Among blood TCR repertoires after radiotherapy plus ipilimumab, tumor-derived clones expanded. Reportedly, early blood T cell clone dynamics best predicted response, with interferon-beta.

The CDR3 is made up of 17 amino acids. Per the germline V gene, CDR1 is MDHEN and CDR2 is SYDVKM. The V gene lost 4 bases and the J gene lost 3 bases, with 19 bases spanning the gap. A single count supports this clone. Its antigen is currently unknown. The table came from immunoSEQ multiplex PCR; TCRdb's copy has only in-frame clones and leaves some out. The data hold roughly 97,000 clones, with 65% to 80% observed a single time. With ipilimumab providing CTLA-4 blockade, focal radiation was administered to patients who had chemo-refractory metastatic non-small-cell lung cancer. The clonotype originates from a human donor with non-small cell lung cancer who had a partial response to radiotherapy plus ipilimumab. Some clones in this sample may be carry-over from other donors' samples. Sequencing was performed on peripheral blood, taken from a patient treated with radiotherapy plus ipilimumab. The chain has TRBV28 and TRBJ1-5, with a weak D call TRBD1 (6 bases). This CDR3 is CASSSSRDMVSNQPQHF. CDR3 coding DNA: TGTGCCAGCAGTTCGAGCCGGGACATGGTGTCCAATCAGCCCCAGCATTTT.